The 27 T cell receptor beta chains below were found in one sample sequenced in a study of Ad26.COV2.S vaccination and SARS-CoV-2 variants. Clones were read by immunoSEQ multiplex PCR, and TCRdb kept only the in-frame ones, dropping some. The table has about 680,000 clones, 80% to 90% seen once. Described treatment: roughly 19 received Ad26.COV2.S at low or high dose, single or two shots; about 5 received placebo; per-sample allocation not given. Following the first vaccine or placebo injection, samples were taken on day 63. The sample was peripheral blood, taken in a trial of Ad26.COV2.S vaccine versus placebo. The receptors come from a person between 18 and 65 years old who received the Ad26.COV2.S COVID-19 vaccine or a placebo.

This clone was found once. The rearrangement links TRBV7-9 to TRBJ2-1, with TRBD2 matching 9 bases. J gave up 8 bases and V 6 bases, and 11 bases lay outside the gene matches. Germline V CDR1 and CDR2: SEHNR, FQNEAQ (reference sequence). The CDR3 has 15 residues. The CDR3 DNA reads TGTGCCAGCAGAGGTCTAGCGGGGTTAAAGCATGAGCAGTTCTTC. Amino acid sequence: CASRGLAGLKHEQFF.

The rearrangement uses TRBV6-6 and TRBJ2-3, with 12 positions matching TRBD2. The germline CDR1 and CDR2 sequences are MNHNY and SVGAGI (reference sequence). V shed 5 bases, J shed 6 bases, and the junction held 12 bases outside the gene matches. The CDR3 is 17 amino acids. CDR3 residues: CASSPSTTSGSGDTQYF. CDR3 in DNA: TGTGCCAGCAGTCCTTCCACGACTAGCGGGAGTGGCGATACGCAGTATTTT.

The chain joins TRBV15 to TRBJ2-7, with 12 bases aligning to TRBD2. This CDR3 contains 16 residues. Trimming removed 5 bases from V and 4 bases from J; junction bases left unmatched: 9. The germline gives CDR1 LNHNV, CDR2 YYDKDF (reference sequence). CDR3 loop: CATSSTSGGRTYEQYF. The CDR3, as DNA: TGTGCCACCAGCTCGACTAGCGGGGGCCGTACGTACGAGCAGTACTTC.

J is TRBJ1-1 and V is TRBV30; D remains ambiguous. CDR1 and CDR2 from the germline V gene are GTSNPN and SVGIG (reference sequence). The ends were cut back, 0 bases at V and 1 base at J, with 6 bases in the middle. There are 13 residues in the CDR3. The CDR3 DNA reads TGTGCCTGGAGTGTTGACAAGAACACTGAAGCTTTCTTT. Protein product: CAWSVDKNTEAFF.

This chain connects TRBV10-3 to TRBJ2-3; D is possibly TRBD1 or TRBD2 (7 bases each). The germline V and J ends were trimmed by 8 bases and 6 bases, with 15 bases remaining between them. The CDR3 loop spans 13 amino acids. In germline, CDR1 is ENHRY, CDR2 SYGVKD. This CDR3 is CAIAGEGADTQYF. The CDR3 DNA follows: TGTGCCATCGCCGGGGAGGGGGCGGATACGCAGTATTTT.

The chain has TRBV13 and TRBJ1-1; TRBD1 agrees at 9 bases. Unmatched junction bases numbered 8, after V lost 1 base and J lost 5 bases. The CDR3 contains 16 residues. Looked up from germline, CDR1 is PRHDT and CDR2 is FYEKMQ (reference sequence). The CDR3 spells CASSLDRTGADTEAFF. The CDR3, as DNA: TGTGCCAGCAGCTTAGACCGGACAGGGGCAGATACTGAAGCTTTCTTT.

The chain links TRBV11-2 to TRBJ2-7, with D tentatively TRBD1 or TRBD2 (5 bases each). Germline lookup yields CDR1 SGHAT and CDR2 FQNNGV. This CDR3 has 12 amino acids. Trimming left V 3 bases short and J 6 bases short, with 9 bases between. The CDR3 spells CASSFGGGEQYF. Here the CDR3 DNA reads TGTGCCAGCAGCTTTGGGGGTGGCGAGCAGTACTTC.

The chain carries TRBV5-6 and TRBJ1-1; possibly TRBD1 for D (5 bases). The germline V gene encodes CDR1 SGHDT and CDR2 YYEEEE. V lost 5 bases and J lost 2, with 10 bases in between. This CDR3 contains 13 residues. The chain's CDR3 is CASRSTVNTEAFF. The CDR3 DNA is TGTGCCAGCAGGTCGACAGTAAACACTGAAGCTTTCTTT.

The chain recombines TRBV6-5 with TRBJ2-3, with D unclear. The V gene's germline CDR1 is MNHEY and CDR2 SVGAGI. V was trimmed by 0 bases and J by 4 bases, leaving 8 bases between them. The CDR3 covers 14 residues. CDR3 sequence (DNA): TGTGCCAGCAGTTACTCCCTGACTTCAGATACGCAGTATTTT. It encodes CASSYSLTSDTQYF.

The sample holds one count of this clone. J is TRBJ2-7 and V is TRBV7-2, with 8 bases aligning to TRBD1. The CDR3 extends over 14 amino acids. V trimming: 5 bases; J trimming: 6 bases; junction bases outside the gene matches: 9. Per the germline V gene, CDR1 is SGHTA and CDR2 is FQGNSA. Here the CDR3 reads CASSPDRGWAEQYF. The DNA of the CDR3 is TGTGCCAGCAGCCCCGACAGGGGCTGGGCCGAGCAGTACTTC.

V gene TRBV7-6 combines with J gene TRBJ1-1; perhaps TRBD1 as D (6 bases). Germline V CDR1 and CDR2: SGHVS, FNYEAQ. The CDR3 contains 14 residues. V was cut by 6 bases and J by 1 base, with 12 bases left in between. CDR3 loop: CASSSTGGNTEAFF. In nucleotides, the CDR3 is TGTGCCAGCAGTTCGACAGGAGGGAACACTGAAGCTTTCTTT.

The V call is TRBV4-2, the J call TRBJ2-5; D not certain. The CDR3 has 15 amino acids. Germline V gene lookup returns CDR1 LGHNA and CDR2 YNFKEQ. Deletions cut 0 bases from V and 2 bases from J, with 10 bases between. CDR3 residues: CASSQDMPLQETQYF. The DNA of the CDR3 is TGTGCCAGCAGCCAAGATATGCCACTACAAGAGACCCAGTACTTC.

The chain is built from TRBV18 and TRBJ2-3, with 9 positions matching TRBD1. There are 15 residues in the CDR3. Looked up from germline, CDR1 is KGHSH and CDR2 is LQKENI. J lost 5 bases, V lost 3 bases, and 6 bases had no gene match. CDR3 in DNA: TGTGCCAGCTCACCCGGGACAGGGTTGGGAGATACGCAGTATTTT. It yields the protein CASSPGTGLGDTQYF. Based on the CDR3 plus reference TRBV18 and TRBJ2-3, the full variable domain is NAGVMQNPRHLVRRRGQEARLRCSPMKGHSHVYWYRQLPEEGLKFMVYLQKENIIDESGMPKERFSAEFPKEGPSILRIQQVVRGDSAAYFCASSPGTGLGDTQYFGPGTRLTVL.

The V call is TRBV21-1, the J call TRBJ1-5. TRBV21-1 is given as a pseudogene. The CDR3 runs 17 residues. The CDR3 sequence is CASSKERGVHGNQPQHF. CDR3 bases: TGTGCCAGCAGCAAAGAGAGGGGGGTTCACGGCAATCAGCCCCAGCATTTT.

The V gene is TRBV19, the J gene TRBJ2-5; possible D gene TRBD2, 6 bases. Trimming shortened V by 3 bases and J by 2 bases, and 13 bases separated the two germline ends. This CDR3 contains 15 residues. The germline V gene encodes CDR1 LNHDA and CDR2 SQIVND (reference sequence). CDR3 amino acids: CASSIRSAGQETQYF. As DNA, the CDR3 is TGTGCCAGTAGTATTAGGTCGGCGGGGCAAGAGACCCAGTACTTC.

The chain combines TRBV6-5 with TRBJ2-1; TRBD2 matches 11 bases. Germline CDR1 reads MNHEY; CDR2 reads SVGAGI. V trimming: 5 bases; J trimming: 10 bases; junction bases outside the gene matches: 10. The CDR3 is 15 residues long. This chain's CDR3 is CASSRLAGYSREQFF. Written as DNA, the CDR3 is TGTGCCAGCAGTAGACTAGCGGGGTACTCTCGGGAGCAGTTCTTC.

This chain links TRBV5-1 with TRBJ2-1; 14 nucleotides agree with TRBD2. Germline V gives CDR1 SGHRS, CDR2 YFSETQ. CDR3 size: 17 residues. The J segment lost 0 bases and the V segment lost 2 bases, leaving 1 base of the junction unmatched. The CDR3 is CASSFGLAGGSYNEQFF. The CDR3 DNA is TGCGCCAGCAGCTTTGGACTAGCGGGGGGCTCCTACAATGAGCAGTTCTTC.

The chain has TRBV7-9 and TRBJ1-1; D gene ambiguous. The CDR3 totals 14 residues. The V end lost 1 base, the J end lost 6 bases, and 12 bases lay between the germline ends. The germline gives CDR1 SEHNR, CDR2 FQNEAQ (reference sequence). CDR3 in amino acids: CASSLVRESPEAFF. The CDR3 region has the DNA TGTGCCAGCAGCTTAGTAAGAGAATCCCCTGAAGCTTTCTTT.

This clone occurred once. The J gene is TRBJ1-1, the V gene TRBV10-3, with D tentatively TRBD1 (5 bases). V lost 11 bases and J lost 9, with 19 bases in between. Germline CDR1 reads ENHRY; CDR2 reads SYGVKD. The CDR3 length is 12 residues. Here the CDR3 reads CASGLSQGKAFF. In nucleotides, the CDR3 is TGTGCCTCCGGCCTTAGTCAGGGAAAAGCTTTCTTT.

V and J are TRBV25-1 and TRBJ1-1, with no clear D. The V gene lost 6 bases and the J gene lost 3 bases, with 5 bases spanning the gap. The CDR3 runs 11 residues. CDR1 and CDR2 (germline): MGHDK, SYGVNS. The CDR3 sequence is CASSRDTEAFF. The DNA of the CDR3 is TGTGCCAGCAGCAGAGACACTGAAGCTTTCTTT.

This rearrangement joins TRBV24-1 to TRBJ2-2; D may match TRBD1 or TRBD2 (5 bases each). The germline V gene encodes CDR1 KGHDR and CDR2 SFDVKD. This CDR3 spans 16 amino acids. The V gene lost 3 bases and the J gene lost 1 base, with 11 bases spanning the gap. DNA for the CDR3: TGTGCCACCAGTGATACCCGGGACGGGAACACCGGGGAGCTGTTTTTT. Residues: CATSDTRDGNTGELFF.

The DNA of the CDR3 is TGTGCCAGCAGGGAGGACGGCGGACAGGCTAATCAGCCCCAGCATTTT. Its protein product is CASREDGGQANQPQHF. The chain has TRBV2 and TRBJ1-5; the match to TRBD1 covers 7 bases. The CDR3 is 16 amino acids. From germline, CDR1 is SNHLY and CDR2 FYNNEI. The V and J ends lost 6 bases and 4 bases, in that order; junction bases with no gene match: 12.

This rearrangement joins TRBV18 to TRBJ2-1, with 8 bases fitting TRBD2. This CDR3 region has 16 residues. With 0 bases clipped from V and 1 base from J, the junction kept 2 bases outside the gene matches. Germline CDR1 reads KGHSH; CDR2 reads LQKENI. CDR3 in amino acids: CASSPPTGGSYNEQFF. CDR3 in DNA: TGTGCCAGCTCACCACCGACGGGAGGGTCCTACAATGAGCAGTTCTTC. Looking up the rest from reference TRBV18 and TRBJ2-1 gives the full variable domain: NAGVMQNPRHLVRRRGQEARLRCSPMKGHSHVYWYRQLPEEGLKFMVYLQKENIIDESGMPKERFSAEFPKEGPSILRIQQVVRGDSAAYFCASSPPTGGSYNEQFFGPGTRLTVL.

This sequence joins TRBV5-1 and TRBJ2-7, with a tentative D call TRBD1 (6 bases). V gave up 1 base and J gave up 5 bases, with 10 bases separating them. Germline lookup yields CDR1 SGHRS and CDR2 YFSETQ. The CDR3 length is 13 residues. CDR3 DNA: TGCGCCAGCAGCTTGACAGGGTCCCACGAGCAGTACTTC. Translated: CASSLTGSHEQYF. The full variable domain, rest sourced from reference TRBV5-1 and TRBJ2-7, is KAGVTQTPRYLIKTRGQQVTLSCSPISGHRSVSWYQQTPGQGLQFLFEYFSETQRNKGNFPGRFSGRQFSNSRSEMNVSTLELGDSALYLCASSLTGSHEQYFGPGTRLTVT.

J is TRBJ2-7 and V is TRBV20-1, with 11 bases identical to TRBD2. V was clipped by 3 bases and J by 6 bases; unmatched bases: 4. The CDR3 totals 13 residues. Germline CDR1 is DFQATT and CDR2 is SNEGSKA (reference sequence). CDR3 DNA: TGCAGTGCTAGTAGCGGGGGGGCAGGCGAGCAGTACTTC. This encodes CSASSGGAGEQYF.

The genes are TRBV14 and TRBJ2-1; 9 bases line up with TRBD1. CDR1 and CDR2 (germline): SGHDN, FVKESK. The CDR3 runs to 15 residues. Trimming cost V 4 bases and J 2 bases; bases outside gene matches: 3. DNA of the CDR3: TGTGCCAGCAGCCCCTACAGGGGGCCCTACAATGAGCAGTTCTTC. This codes for CASSPYRGPYNEQFF.

This clone was seen only once. The rearrangement joins TRBV5-1 to TRBJ2-2; possible D gene TRBD2, 6 bases. Trimming shortened V by 0 bases and J by 6 bases, and 9 bases separated the two germline ends. This CDR3 has 14 residues. Per the germline V gene, CDR1 is SGHRS and CDR2 is YFSETQ. The CDR3 loop is CASSLAAGSGELFF. The CDR3, as DNA: TGCGCCAGCAGCTTGGCCGCGGGGTCCGGGGAGCTGTTTTTT.